A selection of T cell receptor beta chains follows, all from one sample in a study of T-cell reconstitution after alpha-beta-depleted transplantation in children. TCRdb re-derived calls from the PCR reads in MiXCR, one entry per CDR3 protein. The repertoire has hundreds of thousands of distinct CDR3 sequences, approximately 10% of them found once; the top ten carry approximately 5.9%. The material sequenced was PBMCs from the stem cell graft donor, taken from the stem cell graft. The receptors originated from a human donor who donated a stem cell graft to a child with acute lymphoblastic leukemia. CDR3s include the opening cysteine and the closing phenylalanine or tryptophan. A D gene is named only where the DNA matches it firmly. A clone size is listed for some rows: how often the clone was seen (once, few, many), or a class if it is expanded.

size: few; D: NA; V: TRBV5-1; J: TRBJ1-2; DNA: TGCGCCAGCAGCTTTGGACAGTCATCACTTGGCTACACCTTC; CDR3: CASSFGQSSLGYTF
size: NA; D: NA; V: TRBV6-2/TRBV6-3; J: TRBJ2-5; DNA: TGTGCCAGCAGTTACTCGAGAGAGACCCAGTACTTC; CDR3: CASSYSRETQYF
size: NA; D: NA; V: TRBV7-8; J: TRBJ1-5; DNA: TGTGCCAGCAGCTTAGTCGTTGGGAAGCCCCAGCATTTT; CDR3: CASSLVVGKPQHF
size: many; D: NA; V: TRBV20-1; J: TRBJ2-3; DNA: TGCAGTGCAAATTTGGACACAGATACGCAGTATTTT; CDR3: CSANLDTDTQYF
size: few; D: NA; V: TRBV7-2; J: TRBJ2-7; DNA: TGTGCCAGCAGTCCGGGGCGGGGTCCCTACGAGCAGTACTTC; CDR3: CASSPGRGPYEQYF
size: many; D: TRBD2; V: TRBV20-1; J: TRBJ2-5; DNA: TGCAGTGCGCGGCCGGGACTAGCGAAGGGGACCCAGTACTTC; CDR3: CSARPGLAKGTQYF
size: many; D: TRBD1; V: TRBV12-3/TRBV12-4; J: TRBJ1-1; DNA: TGTGCCAGCAGGGAAAAGGGACAGAAATCTGAAGCTTTCTTT; CDR3: CASREKGQKSEAFF
size: many; D: NA; V: TRBV7-8; J: TRBJ1-5; DNA: TGTGCCAGCAGCTTAGGCTTGGGGCATCAGCCCCAGCATTTT; CDR3: CASSLGLGHQPQHF
size: few; D: NA; V: TRBV5-1; J: TRBJ2-1; DNA: TGCGCCAGCAGCTTGGAAGGAAACCCCTACAATGAGCAGTTCTTC; CDR3: CASSLEGNPYNEQFF
size: few; D: TRBD2; V: TRBV12-3/TRBV12-4; J: TRBJ2-3; DNA: TGTGCCAGCACCCGACTAGCGGGGGTCACAGATACGCAGTATTTT; CDR3: CASTRLAGVTDTQYF
size: few; D: NA; V: TRBV5-1; J: TRBJ2-7; DNA: TGCGCCAGCAGCTTGGGGGGACAAAGGGTCGACGAGCAGTACTTC; CDR3: CASSLGGQRVDEQYF
size: many; D: NA; V: TRBV12-3/TRBV12-4; J: TRBJ2-6; DNA: TGTGCCAGCGCTGGGCCAGGGAGCTCTGGGGCCAACGTCCTGACTTTC; CDR3: CASAGPGSSGANVLTF
size: many; D: TRBD2; V: TRBV4-3; J: TRBJ2-3; DNA: TGCGCCAGCAGCCAAGCGTTCGGGGGGGCAATAAATACGCAGTATTTT; CDR3: CASSQAFGGAINTQYF
size: many; D: NA; V: TRBV9; J: TRBJ1-1; DNA: TGTGCCAGCAGCCCCCGAGCCCTTATGAACACTGAAGCTTTCTTT; CDR3: CASSPRALMNTEAFF
size: many; D: NA; V: TRBV6-5; J: TRBJ1-1; DNA: TGTGCCAGCAGCCTAATCGTCACGAACACTGAAGCTTTCTTT; CDR3: CASSLIVTNTEAFF
size: many; D: NA; V: TRBV20-1; J: TRBJ2-7; DNA: TGCAGTGCGACCCTAGGGGGGCGACCCTACGAGCAGTACTTC; CDR3: CSATLGGRPYEQYF
size: many; D: NA; V: TRBV5-1; J: TRBJ1-4; DNA: TGCGCCAGCAGCTTGGGGACAACTATTGAAAAACTGTTTTTT; CDR3: CASSLGTTIEKLFF
size: many; D: TRBD2; V: TRBV6-2/TRBV6-3; J: TRBJ2-1; DNA: TGTGCCAGCAGTTACCCAGACTCTTTTCTAGCGGGTTCTGTCGATGAGCAGTTCTTC; CDR3: CASSYPDSFLAGSVDEQFF
size: many; D: TRBD1; V: TRBV5-1; J: TRBJ2-7; DNA: TGCGCCAGCAGCTTGGAGGGGGCCATGTACTTC; CDR3: CASSLEGAMYF
size: NA; D: TRBD1; V: TRBV20-1; J: TRBJ1-4; DNA: TGCAGTGCTAGTGCCGGGACAGGGTATGAAAAACTGTTTTTT; CDR3: CSASAGTGYEKLFF
size: many; D: NA; V: TRBV13; J: TRBJ2-7; DNA: TGTGCCAGCAGCATTCGACAGAGCTCCTACGAGCAGTACTTC; CDR3: CASSIRQSSYEQYF
size: once; D: TRBD2; V: TRBV24-1; J: TRBJ2-3; DNA: TGTGCCACCAGTGACTCTACTACTAGCGGGGGGCCAAAGGGACTCACAGATACGCAGTATTTT; CDR3: CATSDSTTSGGPKGLTDTQYF
size: NA; D: TRBD1; V: TRBV5-1; J: TRBJ2-5; DNA: TGCGCCAGCAGCCCCGGGACAGAACAAGAGACCCAGTACTTC; CDR3: CASSPGTEQETQYF
size: NA; D: NA; V: TRBV12-3/TRBV12-4; J: TRBJ2-1; DNA: TGTGCCAGCACCACCCGCAGGGGGGGTGAGCAGTTCTTC; CDR3: CASTTRRGGEQFF
size: few; D: NA; V: TRBV7-2; J: TRBJ1-5; DNA: TGTGCCAGCAGCTTAGGTAACACCAGATACGGCCAGCCCCAGCATTTT; CDR3: CASSLGNTRYGQPQHF
size: few; D: NA; V: TRBV3-1; J: TRBJ1-1; DNA: TGTGCCAGCAGCTCCGTAACACCGAACACTGAAGCTTTCTTT; CDR3: CASSSVTPNTEAFF
size: NA; D: TRBD1; V: TRBV20-1; J: TRBJ2-1; DNA: TGCAGTGCTCGCTCGGGGGACAGGGTGTACAATGAGCAGTTCTTC; CDR3: CSARSGDRVYNEQFF
size: NA; D: NA; V: TRBV5-1; J: TRBJ2-3; DNA: TGCGCCAGCAGCCCGATGGCAGATACGCAGTATTTT; CDR3: CASSPMADTQYF
size: NA; D: NA; V: TRBV6-5; J: TRBJ1-1; DNA: TGTGCCAGCAGTTACCCTGGGGCTGGCACTGAAGCTTTCTTT; CDR3: CASSYPGAGTEAFF
size: many; D: TRBD2; V: TRBV5-4; J: TRBJ2-5; DNA: TGTGCCAGCAGCAAACCGTCTAGCGGGCAAGAGACCCAGTACTTC; CDR3: CASSKPSSGQETQYF
size: few; D: NA; V: TRBV30; J: TRBJ2-7; DNA: TGTGCCTGGAGGCAAGACACGGACTACGAGCAGTACTTC; CDR3: CAWRQDTDYEQYF
size: many; D: TRBD1; V: TRBV20-1; J: TRBJ1-1; DNA: TGCAGTGCCAAGAGACAGGGCCCGATGAACACTGAAGCTTTCTTT; CDR3: CSAKRQGPMNTEAFF
size: many; D: NA; V: TRBV5-1; J: TRBJ1-1; DNA: TGCGCCAGCAGCTTGTATTCGGGAAACACTGAAGCTTTCTTT; CDR3: CASSLYSGNTEAFF
size: many; D: TRBD1; V: TRBV4-2; J: TRBJ1-2; DNA: TGTGCCAGCAGCCAATTCGACAGGGCCCTGGGAGGGGGCTACACCTTC; CDR3: CASSQFDRALGGGYTF
size: many; D: NA; V: TRBV3-1; J: TRBJ2-3; DNA: TGTGCCAGCAGCCTCATCGGGGATACGCAGTATTTT; CDR3: CASSLIGDTQYF
size: NA; D: TRBD1; V: TRBV12-3/TRBV12-4; J: TRBJ1-1; DNA: TGTGCCAGCAGTTTCCGTGACAGGGCTGGCACTGAAGCTTTCTTT; CDR3: CASSFRDRAGTEAFF
size: few; D: TRBD2; V: TRBV12-3/TRBV12-4; J: TRBJ2-1; DNA: TGTGCCAGCAGATTCGGGGGGACTTCCAATGAGCAGTTCTTC; CDR3: CASRFGGTSNEQFF
size: many; D: NA; V: TRBV5-1; J: TRBJ1-3; DNA: TGCGCCAGCAGCTCCGGGACTGCCGGAAACACCATATATTTT; CDR3: CASSSGTAGNTIYF
size: NA; D: NA; V: TRBV29-1; J: TRBJ2-5; DNA: TGCAGCGTTGAAGACAGGTCGGGGGAGACCCAGTACTTC; CDR3: CSVEDRSGETQYF
size: NA; D: NA; V: TRBV18; J: TRBJ1-2; DNA: TGTGCCAGCTCACCGGAGGGACTACATGGCTACACCTTC; CDR3: CASSPEGLHGYTF
size: few; D: NA; V: TRBV24-1; J: TRBJ2-3; DNA: TGTGCCACCAGTGATTTGCAAGATACGCAGTATTTT; CDR3: CATSDLQDTQYF
size: few; D: TRBD1; V: TRBV10-3; J: TRBJ1-5; DNA: TGTGCCATCTCTCCCGGGACAGGGAATAGCAATCAGCCCCAGCATTTT; CDR3: CAISPGTGNSNQPQHF
size: many; D: NA; V: TRBV27; J: TRBJ1-1; DNA: TGTGCCAGCAACCAACACGGAACGGCTGAAGCTTTCTTT; CDR3: CASNQHGTAEAFF
size: many; D: TRBD2; V: TRBV4-2; J: TRBJ2-2; DNA: TGTGCCAGCAGCCAAGAAGATTCAGGGAGGGTCGGGGAGCTGTTTTTT; CDR3: CASSQEDSGRVGELFF
size: few; D: NA; V: TRBV7-2; J: TRBJ1-6; DNA: TGTGCCAGCAGCTTTCTACAGGGAGGAGGCAATTCACCCCTCCACTTT; CDR3: CASSFLQGGGNSPLHF
size: NA; D: NA; V: TRBV6-5; J: TRBJ1-2; DNA: TGTGCCAGCAGTTACGAGCGGGACGGTCACTATGGCTACACCTTC; CDR3: CASSYERDGHYGYTF
size: few; D: NA; V: TRBV27; J: TRBJ2-4; DNA: TGTGCCAGCAGTAAGTGGGGGGGCGGAAACATTCAGTACTTC; CDR3: CASSKWGGGNIQYF
size: NA; D: NA; V: TRBV29-1; J: TRBJ1-4; DNA: TGCAGCGCAATGGGGGATGGGGAAAAACTGTTTTTT; CDR3: CSAMGDGEKLFF
size: few; D: TRBD2; V: TRBV7-9; J: TRBJ2-3; DNA: TGTGCCAGCAGCGACCGACTAGCGGGAGATAGCACAGATACGCAGTATTTT; CDR3: CASSDRLAGDSTDTQYF
size: few; D: TRBD1; V: TRBV12-3/TRBV12-4; J: TRBJ2-7; DNA: TGTGCCAGCAGGGATAACAGGGGGCGTAAATTGAAGCAGTACTTC; CDR3: CASRDNRGRKLKQYF
size: NA; D: NA; V: TRBV18; J: TRBJ1-6; DNA: TGTGCCAGCTCACCGGCTACGGGTCGTGGGGATTCACCCCTCCACTTT; CDR3: CASSPATGRGDSPLHF
size: few; D: TRBD1; V: TRBV3-1; J: TRBJ1-2; DNA: TGTGCCAGCAGCCAAGGGGACAGGGAGCATGGCTACACCTTC; CDR3: CASSQGDREHGYTF
size: many; D: NA; V: TRBV4-3; J: TRBJ2-3; DNA: TGCGCCAGCAGCCAAGATAGGGATACGCAGTATTTT; CDR3: CASSQDRDTQYF
size: many; D: TRBD2; V: TRBV7-9; J: TRBJ2-1; DNA: TGTGCCAGCAGCACCCGGACTAGCGGGGGGCAGTACAATGAGCAGTTCTTC; CDR3: CASSTRTSGGQYNEQFF
size: few; D: NA; V: TRBV2; J: TRBJ2-4; DNA: TGTGCCAGCAGTGATCCAGGGGGGCTTAACCTAGCCAAAAACATTCAGTACTTC; CDR3: CASSDPGGLNLAKNIQYF
size: many; D: TRBD1; V: TRBV6-2/TRBV6-3; J: TRBJ1-6; DNA: TGTGCCAGCAGCACCGGGACAGCTAATTCACCCCTCCACTTT; CDR3: CASSTGTANSPLHF
size: few; D: TRBD2; V: TRBV27; J: TRBJ2-3; DNA: TGTGCCAGCAGTTTACTTAGCGGGGGAATCACAGATACGCAGTATTTT; CDR3: CASSLLSGGITDTQYF
size: few; D: NA; V: TRBV24-1; J: TRBJ1-1; DNA: TGTGCCACCAGTGATGCCTGGAACACTGAAGCTTTCTTT; CDR3: CATSDAWNTEAFF
size: many; D: NA; V: TRBV12-3/TRBV12-4; J: TRBJ1-6; DNA: TGTGCCAGCAGTTTTGTGGAGTGGTCACCCCTCCACTTT; CDR3: CASSFVEWSPLHF
size: NA; D: NA; V: TRBV29-1; J: TRBJ1-1; DNA: TGCAGCGTTGAAGGCTTCGGGGGGGCGAACACTGAAGCTTTCTTT; CDR3: CSVEGFGGANTEAFF